What follows are 9 T cell receptor beta chains derived from one specimen sequenced in a study of blood T cell repertoires in COVID-19. Repertoires were generated with immunoSEQ multiplex PCR, while TCRdb's copy carries only in-frame clones and drops some. The sample has around 140,000 clones, around 89% seen once. Sequenced input: peripheral blood. All receptors come from a man between 45 and 60 years old with active or convalescent COVID-19.

This clone appeared once. This chain joins TRBV18 and TRBJ1-2, with a weak D call TRBD1 (5 bases). Germline-derived CDR1 and CDR2 are KGHSH and LQKENI. CDR3 length: 16 residues. Trimming pared 2 bases from V and 6 bases from J, leaving 19 bases between. CDR3 region: CASSPTRQPGLDGYTF. In DNA form, the CDR3 reads TGTGCCAGCTCACCAACGCGACAGCCCGGTCTGGATGGCTACACCTTC.

The V gene is TRBV19, the J gene TRBJ2-5, with D possibly TRBD1 on 5 matching bases. The germline V gene encodes CDR1 LNHDA and CDR2 SQIVND (reference sequence). CDR3 size: 12 residues. The V end was cut by 3 bases, the J end by 4 bases, with 6 bases between. CDR3 sequence reads: CASSIQGETQYF. CDR3 DNA sequence: TGTGCCAGTAGTATTCAGGGAGAGACCCAGTACTTC. Full variable domain (rest looked up from reference TRBV19 and TRBJ2-5): DGGITQSPKYLFRKEGQNVTLSCEQNLNHDAMYWYRQDPGQGLRLIYYSQIVNDFQKGDIAEGYSVSREKKESFPLTVTSAQKNPTAFYLCASSIQGETQYFGPGTRLLVL.

This chain connects TRBV27 to TRBJ1-5; 12 bases align to TRBD1. The junction had 9 bases not matched to a gene; V was cut back by 5 bases and J by 7 bases. Germline CDR1 and CDR2: MNHEY and SMNVEV (reference sequence). The CDR3 is 16 amino acids. The CDR3 reads CASSKRDRGRRQPQHF. CDR3 bases: TGTGCCAGCAGTAAAAGGGACAGGGGGCGACGGCAGCCCCAGCATTTT.

J is TRBJ2-2 and V is TRBV2, with 7 positions matching TRBD1. The V segment lost 6 bases and the J segment 8 bases; nucleotides outside the gene matches: 9. The CDR3 covers 14 residues. The germline CDR1 and CDR2 sequences are SNHLY and FYNNEI. CDR3 DNA sequence: TGTGCCAGCAGATTGAAACAGGGGTCTGGGGAGCTGTTTTTT. Its protein product is CASRLKQGSGELFF.

The chain combines TRBV7-9 with TRBJ1-2; 7 positions agree with TRBD1. V shed 4 bases and J 8 bases; nucleotides not matched to a gene: 4. The germline CDR1 and CDR2 sequences are SEHNR and FQNEAQ (reference sequence). This CDR3 comprises 12 residues. The CDR3 region has the DNA TGTGCCAGCAGCTCCAGGACAGGCGGCTACACCTTC. Protein product: CASSSRTGGYTF. The full variable domain, in which reference TRBV7-9 and TRBJ1-2 provide the parts outside the CDR3, is DTGVSQNPRHKITKRGQNVTFRCDPISEHNRLYWYRQTLGQGPEFLTYFQNEAQLEKSRLLSDRFSAERPKGSFSTLEIQRTEQGDSAMYLCASSSRTGGYTFGSGTRLTVV.

The CDR3, as DNA: TGCGCCAGCAGTGAACCTCGGGACTTCACAGATACGCAGTATTTT. Its translation is CASSEPRDFTDTQYF. The chain uses TRBV10-2 and TRBJ2-3, with a weak D call TRBD2 (6 bases). V lost 3 bases and J 2 bases, leaving 12 bases between the germline ends. There are 15 residues in the CDR3. Looked up from germline, CDR1 is WSHSY and CDR2 is SAAADI.

In its sample, this clone was seen once. The CDR3 bases are TGTGCCAGCCGTCGGGGGGGCGATAGTGAAAAACTGTTTTTT. Amino acid sequence: CASRRGGDSEKLFF. V usage is TRBV2 and J usage is TRBJ1-4; perhaps TRBD1 as D (6 bases). Trimming removed 8 bases from V and 7 bases from J, with 17 bases in between. The CDR3 has 14 residues. Germline assignment: CDR1 SNHLY and CDR2 FYNNEI. The full variable domain, rest sourced from reference TRBV2 and TRBJ1-4, is EPEVTQTPSHQVTQMGQEVILRCVPISNHLYFYWYRQILGQKVEFLVSFYNNEISEKSEIFDDQFSVERPDGSNFTLKIRSTKLEDSAMYFCASRRGGDSEKLFFGSGTQLSVL.

The rearrangement joins TRBV28 to TRBJ2-7; D is undetermined. Germline V lookup: CDR1 MDHEN, CDR2 SYDVKM. Trimming cost V 2 bases and J 2 bases, with 13 bases left between them. The CDR3 is made up of 15 amino acids. The CDR3 sequence: CASSLDPLSTYEQYF. CDR3 sequence (DNA): TGTGCCAGCAGTTTAGATCCCTTGTCTACCTACGAGCAGTACTTC.

J is TRBJ1-6 and V is TRBV7-9; D is possibly TRBD1 (6 bases). The CDR3 spans 15 residues. Looked up from germline, CDR1 is SEHNR and CDR2 is FQNEAQ (reference sequence). The V end lost 5 bases, the J end lost 8 bases, and 16 bases lay between the germline ends. CDR3 in amino acids: CASSHYREWDSPLHF. In DNA, the CDR3 is TGTGCCAGCAGCCATTACAGGGAATGGGATTCACCCCTCCACTTT.